The 24 T cell receptor beta chains listed next were all sequenced from one sample in a study of Graves' ophthalmopathy and Graves' hyperthyroidism. The authors amplified TCR beta CDR3 regions, and they did so from RNA transcripts for repertoire sequencing. Following a first-round RT-PCR that used HTBI primers, a second-round multiplex PCR was carried out. Via MiXCR, TCRdb re-called the multiplex PCR reads, giving one row per CDR3 protein. The sample lists roughly 400,000 distinct CDR3 sequences, 15% occurring once. Sequenced input: peripheral blood. The receptors come from a woman aged 18-30 years with stable Graves' hyperthyroidism.

On this clonotype: No DNA is shown, since the ends of the CDR3 on it are uncertain; the CDR3 is the one TCRdb lists. V usage is TRBV2 and J usage is TRBJ2-7; the table names TRBD1, a call not compared with the DNA. From germline, CDR1 is SNHLY and CDR2 FYNNEI. The CDR3 extends over 21 residues, inclusive of both ends. Here the CDR3 reads CASSEGGLGYTFGSGTYEQYF.

This clonotype has at least ten counts. V and J are TRBV20-1 and TRBJ1-1; 10 bases map to TRBD1. Germline CDR1 and CDR2: DFQATT and SNEGSKA (reference sequence). CDR3 size: 14 residues. With 4 bases clipped from V and 4 bases from J, the junction kept 6 bases outside the gene matches. CDR3 loop: CSATRQGAGTEAFF. The CDR3 nucleotides are TGCAGTGCTACTCGACAGGGGGCAGGCACTGAAGCTTTCTTT.

This clonotype was seen repeatedly, ten times or more. The chain carries TRBV2 and TRBJ2-5; D gene uncertain. Between the trimmed V and J ends, which lost 8 bases and 1 base, there was a span of 14 bases. Germline V gives CDR1 SNHLY, CDR2 FYNNEI. The CDR3 loop spans 14 amino acids. The CDR3, as DNA: TGTGCCAGCCAAAAAAGACACGTCCAAGAGACCCAGTACTTC. It is translated as CASQKRHVQETQYF.

The chain joins TRBV2 to TRBJ2-4; D tentatively fits TRBD1 or TRBD2 (6 bases each). Trimming took off 3 bases at V and 2 bases at J, with 14 bases between the two ends. Germline CDR1 reads SNHLY; CDR2 reads FYNNEI. This CDR3 is built from 16 residues. CDR3 nucleotide sequence: TGTGCCAGCAGTGATTGGGGGGCCGGAACCAAAAACATTCAGTACTTC. Amino acids: CASSDWGAGTKNIQYF.

This clonotype was counted many times. The DNA for the CDR3 is TGCAGTGCTGGACAGGGTGACGCCAAAAACATTCAGTACTTC. As protein: CSAGQGDAKNIQYF. This chain uses TRBV20-1 with TRBJ2-4; TRBD1 agrees at 8 bases. CDR1 is DFQATT, CDR2 SNEGSKA, per germline (reference sequence). The CDR3 has 14 residues. J lost 1 base, V lost 5 bases, and 4 bases had no gene match.

The V call is TRBV11-3, the J call TRBJ2-5; possible D gene TRBD2, 6 bases. The CDR3 consists of 15 residues. V shed 1 base and J shed 3 bases, with 12 bases lying between them. Looked up from germline, CDR1 is SGHNT and CDR2 is YENEEA. CDR3 sequence reads: CASSLGLSGEETQYF. DNA of the CDR3: TGTGCCAGCAGCTTAGGGCTTAGCGGTGAAGAGACCCAGTACTTC.

The gene calls are TRBV4-3 and TRBJ2-2; either TRBD1 or TRBD2 may supply D (5 bases each). The germline V and J ends were trimmed by 0 bases and 7 bases, with 18 bases remaining between them. Germline assignment: CDR1 LGHNA and CDR2 YSLEER. CDR3 length: 17 amino acids. CDR3 coding DNA: TGCGCCAGCAGCCAAGATTCCGGGGCTGGGGTTCGCGGGGAGCTGTTTTTT. Translated, it gives CASSQDSGAGVRGELFF.

This clonotype was recorded at least ten times. V is TRBV5-1 and J is TRBJ2-7, with 9 bases lining up with TRBD2. V trimming: 4 bases; J trimming: 2 bases; junction bases outside the gene matches: 13. This CDR3 contains 17 residues. The germline CDR1 and CDR2 sequences are SGHRS and YFSETQ. Written as DNA, the CDR3 is TGCGCCAGCAGCGGAGCCGGGACTAGCTTCCCGACCTACGAGCAGTACTTC. This gives the protein CASSGAGTSFPTYEQYF. Based on the CDR3 plus reference TRBV5-1 and TRBJ2-7, the full variable domain is KAGVTQTPRYLIKTRGQQVTLSCSPISGHRSVSWYQQTPGQGLQFLFEYFSETQRNKGNFPGRFSGRQFSNSRSEMNVSTLELGDSALYLCASSGAGTSFPTYEQYFGPGTRLTVT.

This chain connects TRBV11-2 to TRBJ1-2, with D maybe TRBD1 (5 bases). The CDR3 sequence is 16 residues long. Trimming took off 5 bases at V and 7 bases at J, with 23 bases between the two ends. Germline V CDR1 and CDR2: SGHAT, FQNNGV. CDR3 residues: CASSPPPPEGMGGYTF. In DNA, the CDR3 is TGTGCCAGCAGCCCCCCCCCCCCAGAGGGGATGGGTGGCTACACCTTC. Together with reference TRBV11-2 and TRBJ1-2, the CDR3 gives the full variable domain: EAGVAQSPRYKIIEKRQSVAFWCNPISGHATLYWYQQILGQGPKLLIQFQNNGVVDDSQLPKDRFSAERLKGVDSTLKIQPAKLEDSAVYLCASSPPPPEGMGGYTFGSGTRLTVV.

This clonotype was detected ten times or more. This may be a read error: a much more frequent sequence differs by one nucleotide. This sequence joins TRBV6-1 and TRBJ2-7; 8 bases align to TRBD2. The V gene's germline CDR1 is MNHNS and CDR2 SASEGT. Trimming removed 6 bases from V and 8 bases from J; junction bases left unmatched: 12. The CDR3 length is 14 residues. CDR3 residues: CASSARSGGYKQYF. The CDR3 DNA reads TGTGCCAGCAGCGCCAGGAGCGGGGGTTACAAGCAGTACTTC.

Notes on this clonotype: A single base separates this from a much larger clone, so it may be a read error. The chain combines TRBV19 with TRBJ2-7; D perhaps matches TRBD2 (6 bases). This CDR3 is 12 amino acids long. Germline V gene lookup returns CDR1 LNHDA and CDR2 SQIVND (reference sequence). The CDR3 region is CAGSMEGFEQYF. The CDR3 DNA reads as TGTGCCGGTAGTATGGAGGGGTTCGAGCAGTACTTC. The full variable domain, completed using reference TRBV19 and TRBJ2-7, is DGGITQSPKYLFRKEGQNVTLSCEQNLNHDAMYWYRQDPGQGLRLIYYSQIVNDFQKGDIAEGYSVSREKKESFPLTVTSAQKNPTAFYLCAGSMEGFEQYFGPGTRLTVT.

The rearrangement uses TRBV5-6 and TRBJ1-1; D is ambiguous. The CDR3 is made up of 14 amino acids. Deletions cut 4 bases from V and 3 bases from J, with 13 bases between. Germline lookup yields CDR1 SGHDT and CDR2 YYEEEE. The CDR3 DNA follows: TGTGCCAGCAGCGCGGTGGAGAGCTACACTGAAGCTTTCTTT. This sequence encodes CASSAVESYTEAFF.

In this sample, this clonotype turned up many times. The chain combines TRBV7-8 with TRBJ1-3; 8 bases match TRBD1. The length of the CDR3 is 16 residues. Unmatched junction bases numbered 6, after V lost 5 bases and J lost 0 bases. Germline values: CDR1 SGHVS, CDR2 FQNEAQ. This CDR3 reads CASSRGQGNSGNTIYF. CDR3 DNA: TGTGCCAGCAGCAGAGGACAGGGAAACTCTGGAAACACCATATATTTT.

This clonotype was observed many times. V and J are TRBV6-5 and TRBJ1-6, with a tentative D call TRBD1 (5 bases). CDR1 and CDR2 from the germline V gene are MNHEY and SVGAGI. V was pared by 2 bases and J by 14 bases, with 22 bases between. The CDR3 totals 16 residues. CDR3 DNA sequence: TGTGCCAGCAGTTACAGTGGAGTGGGGGTCTCTTCCACCCTCCACTTT. The encoded protein is CASSYSGVGVSSTLHF.

This clonotype was seen ten or more times. The rearrangement joins TRBV12-3 or TRBV12-4 to TRBJ2-5; TRBD1 aligns across 7 bases. V gave up 6 bases and J gave up 1 base; unmatched junction bases: 8. There are 15 residues in the CDR3. The CDR3 nucleotides are TGTGCCAGCAGACTGACAGGGATAGGCCAAGAGACCCAGTACTTC. Encoded protein: CASRLTGIGQETQYF.

This rearrangement joins TRBV4-2 to TRBJ2-2, with 7 bases that match TRBD2. Germline trimming cut 0 bases from V and 1 base from J; bases unmatched to any gene: 2. CDR3 length: 16 amino acids. Looked up from germline, CDR1 is LGHNA and CDR2 is YNFKEQ. The chain's CDR3 is CASSQDRGGNTGELFF. The CDR3 DNA sequence: TGTGCCAGCAGCCAAGACCGCGGGGGGAACACCGGGGAGCTGTTTTTT.

This clonotype was found many times. V is TRBV2 and J is TRBJ1-5, with D perhaps matching TRBD1 (5 bases). The CDR3 is made up of 15 amino acids. Germline-derived CDR1 and CDR2 are SNHLY and FYNNEI. V dropped 3 bases and J dropped 2 bases, with 11 bases sitting between them. The CDR3 DNA follows: TGTGCCAGCAGTGATTGGGGGTCCGGCAATCAGCCCCAGCATTTT. This encodes CASSDWGSGNQPQHF.

V and J are TRBV10-3 and TRBJ1-2; D unresolved. CDR3 size: 13 residues. The V gene's germline CDR1 is ENHRY and CDR2 SYGVKD. Trimming removed 6 bases at V and 6 bases at J, with 14 bases between. In nucleotides, the CDR3 is TGTGCCATCAGGACGGACGTCTCAGATGGCTACACCTTC. Amino acids: CAIRTDVSDGYTF.

The chain employs TRBV12-3 or TRBV12-4 and TRBJ1-1, with D unclear. There are 13 residues in the CDR3. V lost 6 bases to trimming and J lost 3 bases, with 11 bases between them. The CDR3 DNA reads TGTGCCAGCAGAACTGACGGTGACACTGAAGCTTTCTTT. This sequence encodes CASRTDGDTEAFF.

Ten or more counts support this clonotype. The gene calls are TRBV24-1 and TRBJ1-2; no firm D call. Per germline, CDR1 KGHDR and CDR2 SFDVKD. The CDR3 has 12 residues. V was shortened by 3 bases and J by 5 bases, with 6 bases between the two germline ends. CDR3 loop: CATSDNWYGYTF. The CDR3 DNA reads TGTGCCACCAGTGATAATTGGTATGGCTACACCTTC.

This clonotype has ten or more counts. The V gene is TRBV6-2 or TRBV6-3, the J gene TRBJ2-7; D gene unclear. The CDR3 length is 18 residues. Trimming pared 1 base from V and 6 bases from J, leaving 25 bases between. Germline CDR1 reads MNHEY; CDR2 reads SVGEGT. The CDR3 DNA reads as TGTGCCAGCAGTTACTTTGGTTCCCCGGGCCAAGTTAGACCCGAGCAGTACTTC. Amino acids: CASSYFGSPGQVRPEQYF.

This clonotype appeared many times. The J gene is TRBJ1-1, the V gene TRBV9, with 7 bases identical to TRBD1. This CDR3 has 12 residues. CDR1 and CDR2 (germline): SGDLS, YYNGEE. V trimming: 6 bases; J trimming: 5 bases; junction bases outside the gene matches: 4. CDR3 loop: CASNRGGTEAFF. The CDR3 nucleotides are TGTGCCAGCAACAGGGGTGGAACTGAAGCTTTCTTT.

This clonotype was picked up many times. J is TRBJ2-7 and V is TRBV15, with 9 bases fitting TRBD2. The J segment lost 4 bases and the V segment lost 8 bases, leaving 30 bases of the junction unmatched. From germline, CDR1 is LNHNV and CDR2 YYDKDF (reference sequence). The CDR3 sequence is 21 residues long. CDR3 in amino acids: CATAAGGAGWEPGAKGYEQYF. The DNA of the CDR3 is TGTGCCACCGCCGCGGGAGGGGCCGGTTGGGAACCAGGGGCCAAGGGGTACGAGCAGTACTTC.

At least ten counts were recorded for this clonotype. Sequence at one end of the junction differs from germline and may be a read error. The chain links TRBV12-3 or TRBV12-4 to TRBJ1-6; D call uncertain. The CDR3 extends over 14 amino acids. The CDR3 sequence is CASRFSDPNSPPHF. The CDR3 DNA follows: TGTGCCAGCAGATTTAGCGACCCTAATTCACCCCCCCACTTT.